The rows below give T cell receptor beta chains drawn from one sample of a study of blood T cell repertoires in COVID-19. The assay was immunoSEQ multiplex PCR, and TCRdb's table has in-frame clones only and misses some. There are around 400,000 clones in the sample; approximately 90% occur only once, and 1.4% lies in the top ten. The sequenced material came from PBMCs or T cells enriched from blood (not recorded which). The receptors were sampled from a woman between 18 and 30 years old who had been exposed to COVID-19. Each CDR3 is given with its conserved first and last residue. D genes are given only for firm matches. Clone size is stated in some rows and not others, as once, few, many or a class when expanded.

clone_size: -
d_call: TRBD2
j_call: TRBJ2-3
v_call: TRBV27
cdr3_nt: TGTGCCAGCAGTTTATCGTTTCTCGGACTAGCGGAAGATACGCAGTATTTT
cdr3_aa: CASSLSFLGLAEDTQYF

clone_size: -
d_call: -
j_call: TRBJ2-1
v_call: TRBV12-5
cdr3_nt: TGTGCTAGTGACTCCCCCAAGGCGGGTAATGAGCAGTTCTTC
cdr3_aa: CASDSPKAGNEQFF

clone_size: -
d_call: TRBD2
j_call: TRBJ2-1
v_call: TRBV9
cdr3_nt: TGTGCCAGCAGCGTAGAGCCTAGCGGGGGGTACAATGAGCAGTTCTTC
cdr3_aa: CASSVEPSGGYNEQFF

clone_size: -
d_call: -
j_call: TRBJ2-1
v_call: TRBV5-1
cdr3_nt: TGCGCCAGCAAAACGGGGGAGTCTTACAATGAGCAGTTCTTC
cdr3_aa: CASKTGESYNEQFF

clone_size: -
d_call: -
j_call: TRBJ1-4
v_call: TRBV6-5
cdr3_nt: TGTGCCAGCAGGTACAGGAGTGTTAATGAAAAACTGTTTTTT
cdr3_aa: CASRYRSVNEKLFF

clone_size: -
d_call: TRBD1
j_call: TRBJ1-5
v_call: TRBV6-1
cdr3_nt: TGTGCCAGCAGTGAAATGGGACAGGGTTACCAGCCCCAGCATTTT
cdr3_aa: CASSEMGQGYQPQHF

clone_size: once
d_call: -
j_call: TRBJ1-1
v_call: TRBV12-2
cdr3_nt: TGTGCAAGTCGCCAGGAGGAGGACTTCTTCTCGGGGAACACTGAAGCTTTCTTT
cdr3_aa: CASRQEEDFFSGNTEAFF

clone_size: -
d_call: -
j_call: TRBJ1-1
v_call: TRBV27
cdr3_nt: TGTGCCAGCAGTCCATGGGAGGGGATGAACACTGAAGCTTTCTTT
cdr3_aa: CASSPWEGMNTEAFF

clone_size: -
d_call: TRBD1
j_call: TRBJ2-5
v_call: TRBV6-5
cdr3_nt: TGTGCCAGCAGAGGTCATGGGACAGGGCAAGAGACCCAGTACTTC
cdr3_aa: CASRGHGTGQETQYF

clone_size: once
d_call: TRBD2
j_call: TRBJ2-7
v_call: TRBV6-5
cdr3_nt: TGTGCCAGCAGTCGACTAGCTTCGGGTGAGCAGTACTTC
cdr3_aa: CASSRLASGEQYF

clone_size: -
d_call: -
j_call: TRBJ2-5
v_call: TRBV28
cdr3_nt: TGTGCCAGCAGTGGACAGCCTCAAGAGACCCAGTACTTC
cdr3_aa: CASSGQPQETQYF

clone_size: -
d_call: TRBD1
j_call: TRBJ1-2
v_call: TRBV6-5
cdr3_nt: TGTGCCAGCAGGACCGGGACAGGGGGTGGAGGCTACACCTTC
cdr3_aa: CASRTGTGGGGYTF

clone_size: once
d_call: TRBD1
j_call: TRBJ1-5
v_call: TRBV6-6
cdr3_nt: TGTGCCAGTAAGACAGGGATCAATCAGCCCCAGCATTTT
cdr3_aa: CASKTGINQPQHF

clone_size: -
d_call: -
j_call: TRBJ2-1
v_call: TRBV7-2
cdr3_nt: TGTGCCAGCAGCAAACACAAAGACAGTCAAGCGTTCTTC
cdr3_aa: CASSKHKDSQAFF

clone_size: -
d_call: -
j_call: TRBJ2-1
v_call: TRBV4-1
cdr3_nt: TGCGCCAGCAGCCTCTCAACAACGGGAAGCTCCTACAATGAGCAGTTCTTC
cdr3_aa: CASSLSTTGSSYNEQFF

clone_size: -
d_call: -
j_call: TRBJ2-3
v_call: TRBV6-5
cdr3_nt: TGTGCCAGCCATCGGGATGCTTCCAGAGATACGCAGTATTTT
cdr3_aa: CASHRDASRDTQYF

clone_size: -
d_call: TRBD1
j_call: TRBJ1-3
v_call: TRBV7-9
cdr3_nt: TGTGCCAGCAGCGGGGGACAGTCCGGAAACACCATATATTTT
cdr3_aa: CASSGGQSGNTIYF

clone_size: -
d_call: -
j_call: TRBJ1-1
v_call: TRBV12-3/TRBV12-4
cdr3_nt: TGTGCCAGCTCACGGGGAGGCACTGAAGCTTTCTTT
cdr3_aa: CASSRGGTEAFF

clone_size: -
d_call: TRBD1
j_call: TRBJ1-1
v_call: TRBV5-4
cdr3_nt: TGTGCCAGCAGCTTGCGGGACAGGGGGACTGAAGCTTTCTTT
cdr3_aa: CASSLRDRGTEAFF

clone_size: -
d_call: -
j_call: TRBJ1-5
v_call: TRBV4-2
cdr3_nt: TGTGCCAGCAGCCCAAGACAGCTGAATCAGCCCCAGCATTTT
cdr3_aa: CASSPRQLNQPQHF

clone_size: once
d_call: -
j_call: TRBJ2-3
v_call: TRBV13
cdr3_nt: TGTGCCAGCAGCCCAGAAAGAGATACGCAGTATTTT
cdr3_aa: CASSPERDTQYF

clone_size: -
d_call: -
j_call: TRBJ2-3
v_call: TRBV28
cdr3_nt: TGTGCCAGCAGTTTTTCAAGCGGGTACACAGATACGCAGTATTTT
cdr3_aa: CASSFSSGYTDTQYF

clone_size: -
d_call: -
j_call: TRBJ1-1
v_call: TRBV5-6
cdr3_nt: TGTGCCAGCAGCACCGGGGGGAGGGAAAGGGATGAAGCTTTCTTT
cdr3_aa: CASSTGGRERDEAFF

clone_size: -
d_call: TRBD2
j_call: TRBJ2-3
v_call: TRBV4-1
cdr3_nt: TGCGCCAGCACCCTCGGGGCGGGAGGGCGAGATACGCAGTATTTT
cdr3_aa: CASTLGAGGRDTQYF

clone_size: -
d_call: -
j_call: TRBJ1-1
v_call: TRBV27
cdr3_nt: TGTGCCAGCAGTACCCGACAGGAACTCCCTCTGAACACTGAAGCTTTCTTT
cdr3_aa: CASSTRQELPLNTEAFF

clone_size: -
d_call: -
j_call: TRBJ2-1
v_call: TRBV19
cdr3_nt: TGTGCCAGTATTCTTTCCCCCCGGGGGAGCTCCTACAATGAGCAGTTCTTC
cdr3_aa: CASILSPRGSSYNEQFF

clone_size: -
d_call: -
j_call: TRBJ1-1
v_call: TRBV19
cdr3_nt: TGTGCCAGTACCTATCGTATTTACACTGAAGCTTTCTTT
cdr3_aa: CASTYRIYTEAFF

clone_size: -
d_call: TRBD2
j_call: TRBJ2-7
v_call: TRBV3-1/TRBV3-2
cdr3_nt: TGTGCCAGCAGCCACAGACAGGGTTCTAGCGGGAGGGCTTACTACGAGCAGTACTTC
cdr3_aa: CASSHRQGSSGRAYYEQYF

clone_size: few
d_call: TRBD1
j_call: TRBJ2-2
v_call: TRBV9
cdr3_nt: TGTGCCAGCAGCGCCCGGACAGGGAACACCGGGGAGCTGTTTTTT
cdr3_aa: CASSARTGNTGELFF

clone_size: once
d_call: TRBD1
j_call: TRBJ1-5
v_call: TRBV30
cdr3_nt: TGTGCCTGGAGTGACGACAGGGCCAATCAGCCCCAGCATTTT
cdr3_aa: CAWSDDRANQPQHF

clone_size: -
d_call: -
j_call: TRBJ2-7
v_call: TRBV27
cdr3_nt: TGTGCCAGCCACCACAGGGAAAAAAAGTACGAGCAGTACTTC
cdr3_aa: CASHHREKKYEQYF

clone_size: -
d_call: -
j_call: TRBJ2-1
v_call: TRBV13
cdr3_nt: TGTGCCAGCAGCTGGATCGACAGTGAGCAGTTCTTC
cdr3_aa: CASSWIDSEQFF

clone_size: -
d_call: -
j_call: TRBJ2-6
v_call: TRBV7-3
cdr3_nt: TGTGCCAGCAGCCCAGGGCTCGGTGCAAACTCTGGGGCCAACGTCCTGACTTTC
cdr3_aa: CASSPGLGANSGANVLTF

clone_size: -
d_call: TRBD1
j_call: TRBJ1-2
v_call: TRBV28
cdr3_nt: TGTGCCAGCAGTTTCGGACAGGGGGTCCATGGCTACACCTTC
cdr3_aa: CASSFGQGVHGYTF

clone_size: -
d_call: -
j_call: TRBJ1-1
v_call: TRBV19
cdr3_nt: TGTGCCAGTAGTACCGGAGAGGCGAACACTGAAGCTTTCTTT
cdr3_aa: CASSTGEANTEAFF

clone_size: -
d_call: -
j_call: TRBJ2-3
v_call: TRBV3-1/TRBV3-2
cdr3_nt: TGTGCCAGCAGCCAAGATGGGCCCCAGATACGTACAGATACGCAGTATTTT
cdr3_aa: CASSQDGPQIRTDTQYF

clone_size: -
d_call: -
j_call: TRBJ1-1
v_call: TRBV7-6
cdr3_nt: TGTGCCAGCAGCTTATTCTCGAACACTGAAGCTTTCTTT
cdr3_aa: CASSLFSNTEAFF

clone_size: -
d_call: TRBD1
j_call: TRBJ1-2
v_call: TRBV28
cdr3_nt: TGTGCCAGCAGTTCGACAGGGGGCTTAACTAACTATGGCTACACCTTC
cdr3_aa: CASSSTGGLTNYGYTF

clone_size: -
d_call: TRBD1
j_call: TRBJ2-6
v_call: TRBV4-1
cdr3_nt: TGCGCCAGCATGCGGTCAGGGGGAACTGGGGCCAACGTCCTGACTTTC
cdr3_aa: CASMRSGGTGANVLTF

clone_size: few
d_call: TRBD1
j_call: TRBJ2-1
v_call: TRBV19
cdr3_nt: TGTGCCAGTAGTATTCTTTCAGGGGGCTACAATGAGCAGTTCTTC
cdr3_aa: CASSILSGGYNEQFF

clone_size: once
d_call: TRBD1
j_call: TRBJ1-2
v_call: TRBV27
cdr3_nt: TGTGCCAGCAGTTTTCTTGACAGGGACGGCTACACCTTC
cdr3_aa: CASSFLDRDGYTF

clone_size: -
d_call: TRBD1
j_call: TRBJ2-5
v_call: TRBV10-1
cdr3_nt: TGCGCCAGCAGGGCACAGGGGAGAGGAGAGACCCAGTACTTC
cdr3_aa: CASRAQGRGETQYF

clone_size: -
d_call: TRBD1
j_call: TRBJ2-1
v_call: TRBV11-2
cdr3_nt: TGTGCCAGCAGCCCTATCGGGACAGCCATTTCTAATGAGCAGTTCTTC
cdr3_aa: CASSPIGTAISNEQFF

clone_size: -
d_call: TRBD1
j_call: TRBJ1-6
v_call: TRBV2
cdr3_nt: TGTGCCAGCAGTCAACACAGGGGCTCCTATAATTCACCCCTCCACTTT
cdr3_aa: CASSQHRGSYNSPLHF

clone_size: -
d_call: -
j_call: TRBJ1-4
v_call: TRBV19
cdr3_nt: TGTGCCAGTAGTATAGGCCAGGGGATAACTAATGAAAAACTGTTTTTT
cdr3_aa: CASSIGQGITNEKLFF

clone_size: -
d_call: -
j_call: TRBJ2-7
v_call: TRBV5-1
cdr3_nt: TGCGCCAGCAGGGACCCTCAGGGCTACGAGCAGTACTTC
cdr3_aa: CASRDPQGYEQYF

clone_size: -
d_call: TRBD2
j_call: TRBJ2-1
v_call: TRBV5-4
cdr3_nt: TGTGCCAGCAGCTTGGCTAGCGGTAGCTCCTACAATGAGCAGTTCTTC
cdr3_aa: CASSLASGSSYNEQFF

clone_size: -
d_call: -
j_call: TRBJ1-4
v_call: TRBV2
cdr3_nt: TGTGCCAGCAGTGTATCCAGGGAAACTAATGAAAAACTGTTTTTT
cdr3_aa: CASSVSRETNEKLFF

clone_size: -
d_call: TRBD1
j_call: TRBJ2-1
v_call: TRBV27
cdr3_nt: TGTGCCAGCAGATCAACCGGACAGGGGGCGCAGGTGTCGGAGTTCTTC
cdr3_aa: CASRSTGQGAQVSEFF

clone_size: -
d_call: -
j_call: TRBJ2-1
v_call: TRBV19
cdr3_nt: TGTGCCAGTACCCCCGCGGAGGGTAACAATGAGCAGTTCTTC
cdr3_aa: CASTPAEGNNEQFF

clone_size: once
d_call: TRBD2
j_call: TRBJ2-1
v_call: TRBV6-4
cdr3_nt: TGTGCCAGCAGCCTCAGGGGGTACCGTCTAGCGGGGCCATACAATGAGCAGTTCTTC
cdr3_aa: CASSLRGYRLAGPYNEQFF

clone_size: -
d_call: TRBD2
j_call: TRBJ2-1
v_call: TRBV10-2
cdr3_nt: TGCGCCAGCAGTGAGTCGATTTTTGGCGGGAGGAATGAGCAGTTCTTC
cdr3_aa: CASSESIFGGRNEQFF

clone_size: few
d_call: TRBD2
j_call: TRBJ2-5
v_call: TRBV2
cdr3_nt: TGTGCCAGCAGTGGACAGCGGGGGACTAGCGGGAGTTCGTACTTC
cdr3_aa: CASSGQRGTSGSSYF

clone_size: -
d_call: TRBD1
j_call: TRBJ1-1
v_call: TRBV7-2
cdr3_nt: TGTGCCAGCAGGCGTACAGGGGGCGTCACTGAAGCTTTCTTT
cdr3_aa: CASRRTGGVTEAFF